This TCR beta chain was retrieved from a study of cytotoxic CD8 clonotypes in ibrutinib-treated CLL. V was clipped by 2 bases and J by 3 bases, with 7 bases between them. This CDR3 is built from 13 residues. The germline CDR1 and CDR2 sequences are MNHEY and SMNVEV (reference sequence). The protocol was immunoSEQ multiplex PCR, while the TCRdb copy is restricted to in-frame clones and leaves out a portion. The sample shows approximately 300,000 clones, almost 80% of them seen only once. This receptor was obtained from a human donor with chronic lymphocytic leukemia. The chain combines TRBV27 with TRBJ1-1; D uncertain. The sequenced sample was PBMCs, obtained before ibrutinib treatment. CDR3 DNA sequence: TGTGCCAGCAGTTTAGCCGGTGACACTGAAGCTTTCTTT. Translating gives CASSLAGDTEAFF.